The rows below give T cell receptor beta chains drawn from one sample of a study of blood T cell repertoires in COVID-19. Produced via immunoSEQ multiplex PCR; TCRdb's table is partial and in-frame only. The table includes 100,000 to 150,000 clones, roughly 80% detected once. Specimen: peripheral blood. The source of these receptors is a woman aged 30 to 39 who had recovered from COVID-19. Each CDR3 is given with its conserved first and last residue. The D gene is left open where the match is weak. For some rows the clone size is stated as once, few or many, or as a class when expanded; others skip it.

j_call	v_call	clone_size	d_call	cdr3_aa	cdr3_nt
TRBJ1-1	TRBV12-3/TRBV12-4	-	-	CASSWSGNTEAFF	TGTGCCAGCAGTTGGTCCGGGAACACTGAAGCTTTCTTT
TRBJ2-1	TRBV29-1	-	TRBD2	CSVESSGRSYNEQFF	TGCAGCGTTGAGTCTAGCGGCAGATCCTACAATGAGCAGTTCTTC
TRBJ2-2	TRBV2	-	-	CASRDQGPGGGELFF	TGTGCCAGCAGAGACCAGGGCCCAGGCGGCGGGGAGCTGTTTTTT
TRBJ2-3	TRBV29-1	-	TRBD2	CSVVTMGGGGTDTQYF	TGCAGCGTTGTCACCATGGGCGGGGGTGGTACAGATACGCAGTATTTT
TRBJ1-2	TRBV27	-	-	CASSLIGGRGSQGYTF	TGTGCCAGCAGTTTAATAGGCGGCAGGGGATCTCAGGGCTACACCTTC
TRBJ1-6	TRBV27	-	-	CASRGPLGRRLESPLHF	TGTGCCAGCAGAGGTCCCCTAGGGAGGAGGTTAGAGTCACCCCTCCACTTT
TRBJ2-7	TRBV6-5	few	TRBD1	CASSYVQGISTYEQYF	TGTGCCAGCAGTTACGTACAGGGGATCTCAACCTACGAGCAGTACTTC
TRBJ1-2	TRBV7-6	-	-	CASSLELSANYGYTF	TGTGCCAGCAGCTTAGAGCTGTCGGCTAACTATGGCTACACCTTC
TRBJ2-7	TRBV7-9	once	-	CASSLSQGNEQYF	TGTGCCAGCAGCCTAAGTCAGGGAAACGAGCAGTACTTC
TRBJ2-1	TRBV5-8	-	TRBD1	CASSDNSGQFYNEQFF	TGTGCCAGCAGCGATAATTCGGGACAGTTTTACAATGAGCAGTTCTTC
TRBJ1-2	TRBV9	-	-	CASSPRESPEANYGYTF	TGTGCCAGCAGCCCCCGGGAGAGCCCAGAAGCTAACTATGGCTACACCTTC
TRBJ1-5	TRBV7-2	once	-	CASSVGGQGQPQHF	TGTGCCAGCAGCGTCGGGGGGCAGGGTCAGCCCCAGCATTTT
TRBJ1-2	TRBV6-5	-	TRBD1	CASKSLTGLSGYTF	TGTGCCAGCAAGTCCCTGACAGGGCTATCGGGCTACACCTTC